This TCR beta chain was profiled in a study of T cell responses to AZD1222 COVID-19 vaccine (dated by TCRdb to the early 2020s). General notes on the study: A total of 230 to 250 trial participants underwent TCR sequencing, of whom approximately 200 had received two doses of AZD1222 and around 26 had received two doses of the MenACWY control vaccine. Trial participants were enrolled by age into 18-55, 56-69 and 70-plus year subgroups, with roughly 150, 30 and 60 TCR-sequenced participants respectively.

The germline V gene provides CDR1 SQVTM and CDR2 ANQGSEA. CDR3 length: 11 amino acids, cysteine to phenylalanine. Kept here is only the CDR3 DNA, which spans 33 bases and is read in frame from base 1. Between the V and J ends, shortened by 4 bases and 2 bases respectively, the junction contains 5 bases. The paper as a whole reports these results and caveats: Spike-specific TCR breadth and depth rose significantly after two AZD1222 doses compared with day 0 and with MenACWY recipients. In the small 56-69-year group, the increase in depth fell short of significance, most likely because of low power. Participants were mostly white British and included more females than males, and it was suggested by the authors that clonal diversity may have been underestimated. CD4 TCRs associated with the vaccine covered the entire spike protein, and the dominant responses were in regions 160-218 and 743-854. Because no day 14 peak-response samples were available, the repertoires could be characterized only after the peak T cell response. Conclusions about previously exposed vaccinees are limited because only a handful of AZD1222 recipients were SARS-CoV-2 seropositive at baseline. Nearly half of unique spike-specific TCRs reportedly recognized epitopes outside regions mutated in the B.1.351 and B.1.1.7 variants.

The CDR3 regions of human TCRbeta chains were analyzed by immunosequencing. Per the source publication's procedure: Repertoire TCRs were checked for matches against a reference library of SARS-CoV-2-specific TCRs that had been generated using the MIRA antigen-specificity platform. Breadth was defined as the fraction of unique TCRs that were SARS-CoV-2-associated. Depth was defined as the fraction of total T cells that were SARS-CoV-2-associated. Using the MIRA data, every spike-specific TCR was mapped to the spike region that the TCR reacted to and assigned to either a CD4 or a CD8 class. Log10-transformed breadth and depth values were compared by one-way ANOVA with Sidak's multiple comparisons tests. The source is immuneACCESS, and TCRdb retained only in-frame sequences with V and J called. Part of the clones is not carried over; for the studies checked, unresolved V genes explain less than half of this, and the remainder is unexplained. The V and J calls and clone size were taken over from that table, and D and trimming were inferred from the DNA. This sample has 85,000 to 130,000 clones in its table, and approximately 89% of those were observed once. The ten largest clones add up to more than 2.5% of the sample.

About this clone itself: This clone's antigen is unknown. No much larger clonotype is one base removed from it; base qualities were not supplied.

Read against the paper, the sample's time point label means: about 28 days (+/-7) after the second vaccine dose. This specimen's treatment or condition label, per the study, means: meningococcal conjugate vaccine given as trial control. The vaccinee samples were drawn from two UK trials, COV001 and COV002, one of which was a single-blind randomized controlled phase 2/3 trial testing AZD1222 (ChAdOx1 nCoV-19) in healthy adults. For TCRbeta chain sequencing, PBMC samples from trial participants were taken at day 0 and at day 28 after the second dose. The receptor chain draws on TRBV29-1 and TRBJ1-2; too little of a D gene remains to name it. Material: peripheral blood, obtained 28 days after the second dose of the MenACWY control vaccine. This TCR came from an adult who received the MenACWY meningococcal vaccine as a control. This receptor has the CDR3 CSVAGNYGYTF. The sequence in DNA is TGCAGCGTTGCAGGCAACTATGGCTACACCTTC.